This T cell receptor beta chain was recorded in a study of CD8 T cells in Susac syndrome. The control participants were healthy donors, and these controls were matched with respect to both age and sex. With random hexamers, reverse transcription was performed on about 0.5 to 1 ug of RNA. Amplification of TCR beta CDR3 used immunoSEQ multiplex PCR across 54 Vbeta and 13 Jbeta. One entry per CDR3 protein results from TCRdb running MiXCR on the immunoSEQ multiplex PCR reads. Here the sample spans approximately 120,000 distinct CDR3 sequences, roughly 96% being singletons. Germline-derived CDR1 and CDR2 are MNHEY and SMNVEV (reference sequence). V gave up 6 bases and J gave up 1 base; unmatched junction bases: 10. There are 16 residues in the CDR3.

This chain uses TRBV27 with TRBJ1-1; TRBD1 agrees at 8 bases. This clonotype was sampled from a human donor in good health. Material for sequencing was CD4+ T cells from PBMCs. The CDR3 sequence is CASSLASRGRNTEAFF. CDR3 in DNA: TGTGCCAGCAGCCTGGCTTCCAGGGGGCGGAACACTGAAGCTTTCTTT.